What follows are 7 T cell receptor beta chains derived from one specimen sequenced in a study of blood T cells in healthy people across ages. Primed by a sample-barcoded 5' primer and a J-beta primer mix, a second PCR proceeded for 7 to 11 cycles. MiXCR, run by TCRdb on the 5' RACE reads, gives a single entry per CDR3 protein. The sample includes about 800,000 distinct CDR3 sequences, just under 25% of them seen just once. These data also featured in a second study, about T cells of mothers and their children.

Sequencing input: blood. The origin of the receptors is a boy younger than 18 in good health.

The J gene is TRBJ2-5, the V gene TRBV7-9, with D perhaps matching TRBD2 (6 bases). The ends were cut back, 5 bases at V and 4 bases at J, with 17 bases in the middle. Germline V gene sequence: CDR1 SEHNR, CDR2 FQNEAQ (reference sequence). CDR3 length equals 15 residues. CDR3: CASSEEGWFGETQYF. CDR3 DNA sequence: TGTGCCAGCAGCGAGGAGGGTTGGTTTGGAGAGACCCAGTACTTC.

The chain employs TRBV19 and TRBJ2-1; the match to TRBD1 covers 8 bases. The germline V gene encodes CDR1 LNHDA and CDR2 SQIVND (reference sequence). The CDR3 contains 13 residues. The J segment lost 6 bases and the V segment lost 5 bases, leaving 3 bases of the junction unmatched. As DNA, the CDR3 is TGTGCCAGTAGTCCGACAGGGGCCAATGAGCAGTTCTTC. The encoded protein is CASSPTGANEQFF.

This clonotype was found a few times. The CDR3 DNA sequence: TGTGCCAGCACCCTCCGCCCGGATAACTATGGCTACACCTTC. Translated, it gives CASTLRPDNYGYTF. The chain has TRBV6-6 and TRBJ1-2; D not certain. This CDR3 has 14 amino acids. In germline, CDR1 is MNHNY, CDR2 SVGAGI (reference sequence). Trimming took 7 bases from V and 1 from J, leaving 13 bases between them.

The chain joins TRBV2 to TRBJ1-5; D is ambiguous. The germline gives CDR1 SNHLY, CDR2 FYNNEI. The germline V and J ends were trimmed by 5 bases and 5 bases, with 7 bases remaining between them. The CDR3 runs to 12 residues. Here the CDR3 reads CASSPGYQPQHF. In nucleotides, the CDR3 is TGTGCCAGCAGTCCCGGCTATCAGCCCCAGCATTTT.

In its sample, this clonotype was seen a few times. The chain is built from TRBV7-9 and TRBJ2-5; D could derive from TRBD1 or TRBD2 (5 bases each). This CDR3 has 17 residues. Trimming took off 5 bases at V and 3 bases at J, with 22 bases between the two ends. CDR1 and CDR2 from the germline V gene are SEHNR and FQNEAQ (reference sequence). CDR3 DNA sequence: TGTGCCAGCAGCGACTTGAGGGTCGGGCCGACAGAAGAGACCCAGTACTTC. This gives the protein CASSDLRVGPTEETQYF.

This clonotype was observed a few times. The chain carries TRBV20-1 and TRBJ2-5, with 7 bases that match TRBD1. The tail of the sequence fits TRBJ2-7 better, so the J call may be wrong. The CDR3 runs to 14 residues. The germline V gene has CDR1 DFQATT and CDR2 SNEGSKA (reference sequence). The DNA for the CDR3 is TGCAGTGCTAGAGGACAGGGTTTTAGTTACGAGCAGTACTTC. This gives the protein CSARGQGFSYEQYF.

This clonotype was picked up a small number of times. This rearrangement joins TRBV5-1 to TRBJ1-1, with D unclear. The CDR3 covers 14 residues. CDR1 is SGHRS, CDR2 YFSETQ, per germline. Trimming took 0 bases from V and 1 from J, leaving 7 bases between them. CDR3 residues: CASSLALRNTEAFF. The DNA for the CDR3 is TGCGCCAGCAGCTTGGCACTCCGGAACACTGAAGCTTTCTTT. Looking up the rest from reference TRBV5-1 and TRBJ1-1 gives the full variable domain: KAGVTQTPRYLIKTRGQQVTLSCSPISGHRSVSWYQQTPGQGLQFLFEYFSETQRNKGNFPGRFSGRQFSNSRSEMNVSTLELGDSALYLCASSLALRNTEAFFGQGTRLTVV.